The T cell receptor (beta chain) described here comes from a study of shared clonotypes between healthy human individuals. Overall study context: The plates for each donor numbered three CD4 naive, three CD4 memory, two CD8 naive and one CD8 memory.

CDR3 length equals 15 residues. V gave up 5 bases and J gave up 1 base, with 12 bases separating them. CDR1 MNHNY and CDR2 SVGAGI come from the germline V gene (reference sequence). Data came from immunoSEQ multiplex PCR; TCRdb stores just in-frame clones and leaves some out. This sample yields 1.5 million to 2.5 million clones, of which about 95% are seen a single time; approximately 1% belongs to the top ten. CD8 cells classed as naive were CD45RO-negative and positively selected for CCR7, excluding terminally differentiated effector memory CD45RA+ cells. The source of this sequence is a man aged 18 to 35 in good health. J is TRBJ2-1 and V is TRBV6-6; D unresolved. The sample consisted of naive CD8+ T cells sorted from blood. Here the CDR3 reads CASSTTYQSYNEQFF. CDR3 DNA: TGTGCCAGCAGTACTACTTACCAATCCTACAATGAGCAGTTCTTC.